These 5 T cell receptor beta chains came from one sample sequenced in a study of blood T cell repertoires in COVID-19. The table came from immunoSEQ multiplex PCR; TCRdb's copy has only in-frame clones and leaves some out. The table lists about 170,000 clones, approximately 86% of them singletons, with roughly 3% in the top ten. The sample taken for sequencing was peripheral blood. The receptors come from a man aged 65-85 years with acute or convalescent COVID-19.

The chain links TRBV7-7 to TRBJ2-5; 9 bases are a match to TRBD1. Germline V gene sequence: CDR1 SSHAT, CDR2 FNYEAQ (reference sequence). V shed 2 bases, J shed 2 bases, and the junction held 3 bases outside the gene matches. CDR3 length: 15 residues. For the CDR3, the DNA is TGTGCCAGCAGCTTAAACAGGGGGCCACAAGAGACCCAGTACTTC. This encodes CASSLNRGPQETQYF.

The chain has TRBV21-1 and TRBJ1-2; the D call TRBD1 from the table was never checked on the DNA. TRBV21-1 is an annotated pseudogene. The CDR3 is made up of 16 amino acids. The CDR3 DNA reads TGTGCCAGCAGCGACGGGACAGGGGTCATTAACTATGGCTACACCTTC. Amino acid sequence: CASSDGTGVINYGYTF.

The chain carries TRBV7-3 and TRBJ2-3, with 10 bases matching TRBD2. The CDR3 has 17 amino acids. From germline, CDR1 is SGHTA and CDR2 FQGTGA. With 5 bases clipped from V and 5 bases from J, the junction kept 13 bases outside the gene matches. The CDR3 region has the DNA TGTGCCAGCAGCCCCCGGGGAGCGGGGGGGCCTGGAGATACGCAGTATTTT. Its protein product is CASSPRGAGGPGDTQYF.

A single count supports this clone. The chain joins TRBV5-4 to TRBJ1-2, with unresolved D. The germline CDR1 and CDR2 sequences are SGHNT and YYREEE (reference sequence). The CDR3 has 13 residues. V was trimmed by 2 bases and J by 4 bases, leaving 9 bases between them. CDR3 in DNA: TGTGCCAGCAGCTTTACAGAAACCTATGGCTACACCTTC. Translation: CASSFTETYGYTF.

A note on this clone: At one boundary the junction diverges from the germline segment, which might be a read error. The chain employs TRBV9 and TRBJ2-1; D is unresolved. CDR1 is SGDLS, CDR2 YYNGEE, per germline. The CDR3 is 13 residues long. CDR3 protein: CASSVESYSEQFF. DNA of the CDR3: TGTGCCAGCAGCGTAGAGAGCTACAGTGAGCAGTTCTTC.